This T cell receptor beta chain appears in the sequencing data of a study of regulatory T cells in long-lasting Graves disease. The study, taken as a whole, reports: Persistent disease preferred TRBV28, TRBJ1-2 and TRBJ2-5.

Combining iRepertoire HTBI primers with Arm-PCR of CDR3 regions, the authors built TCR beta libraries. In TCRdb, the multiplex PCR reads were re-called with MiXCR into one record per CDR3 protein. The data show hundreds of thousands of distinct CDR3 sequences, 25% to 30% seen once. Time point specified: persistent/refractory GD, antithyroid drugs over 5 years with positive TRAb. Extracted RNA from PBMCs served as the source of the TCR library. Patients met American Thyroid Association criteria for Graves' disease. This clonotype occurred a few times. Antigen unknown. Germline V CDR1 and CDR2: LNHDA, SQIVND (reference sequence). The CDR3 loop spans 15 amino acids. V dropped 7 bases and J dropped 4 bases, with 17 bases sitting between them.

The receptor's source is a female donor with Graves disease. The sequencing used peripheral blood mononuclear cells (PBMCs), collected when the disease was refractory, from a patient treated with antithyroid drugs. The chain links TRBV19 to TRBJ1-3; a weak D match, TRBD1 (6 bases). CDR3 sequence: CASIGGRIQGNTIYF. Here the CDR3 DNA reads TGTGCCAGTATCGGGGGGCGCATTCAAGGAAACACCATATATTTT.